One sample yielded the 21 T cell receptor beta chains listed below, sequenced in a study of spatial heterogeneity in lung cancer. From the 5' RACE reads, TCRdb called clonotypes with MiXCR, one entry per CDR3 protein. The repertoire holds fewer than 55,000 distinct CDR3 sequences, with roughly 7.6% as singletons. This sample's time point: sample taken at primary tumor resection. In each case, whole RNA from tumor, nontumor lung or frozen PBMC was sequenced unsorted. Material: PBMCs, obtained at surgery. The origin of the receptors is a female donor with early-stage non-small cell lung cancer.

The gene calls are TRBV28 and TRBJ1-4; D is unresolved. The CDR3 is 14 amino acids. Germline CDR1 reads MDHEN; CDR2 reads SYDVKM. Between the trimmed V and J ends, which lost 4 bases and 3 bases, there was a span of 9 bases. CDR3 coding DNA: TGTGCCAGCAGTTGGTCGAGGGCTAATGAAAAACTGTTTTTT. It is translated as CASSWSRANEKLFF.

This chain connects TRBV14 to TRBJ2-1; 9 bases match TRBD1. Germline loops: CDR1 SGHDN, CDR2 FVKESK. This CDR3 comprises 14 residues. Trimming at V came to 6 bases and at J to 6 bases, leaving 6 bases not matched to a gene. CDR3 in DNA: TGTGCCAGCAGGCGTGGACAGGGGAGCAATGAGCAGTTCTTC. This gives the protein CASRRGQGSNEQFF.

The chain carries TRBV20-1 and TRBJ1-2; TRBD1 aligns across 9 bases. The CDR3 length is 12 residues. V lost 5 bases, J lost 5 bases, and 3 bases stayed unmatched. Germline CDR1 reads DFQATT; CDR2 reads SNEGSKA (reference sequence). The CDR3: CSAGQGPYGYTF. The CDR3 bases are TGCAGTGCTGGACAGGGGCCTTATGGCTACACCTTC.

This clonotype was seen many times. The chain uses TRBV27 and TRBJ1-5; D remains ambiguous. The CDR3 runs 13 residues. From germline, CDR1 is MNHEY and CDR2 SMNVEV (reference sequence). Trimming left V 5 bases short and J 7 bases short, with 12 bases between. The CDR3 protein is CASSLTLTQPQHF. CDR3 DNA sequence: TGTGCCAGCAGTCTCACACTTACGCAGCCCCAGCATTTT.

The genes are TRBV5-5 and TRBJ1-5, with D uncertain. CDR1 SGHKS and CDR2 YYEKEE come from the germline V gene (reference sequence). V gave up 4 bases and J gave up 7 bases, with 12 bases separating them. This CDR3 contains 13 residues. Here the CDR3 DNA reads TGTGCCAGCAGCCCGGAGGTGGGCCAGCCCCAGCATTTT. The encoded protein is CASSPEVGQPQHF.

This clonotype was observed many times. The CDR3 DNA follows: TGTGCCAGCGCGCGGTCTAACTATGGCTACACCTTC. It encodes CASARSNYGYTF. The chain combines TRBV6-5 with TRBJ1-2; D gene ambiguous. This CDR3 comprises 12 residues. The germline V gene encodes CDR1 MNHEY and CDR2 SVGAGI. V gave up 8 bases and J gave up 0 bases, with 7 bases separating them.

This chain uses TRBV4-3 with TRBJ2-1, with 12 positions matching TRBD2. This CDR3 has 18 residues. Trimming took 0 bases from V and 7 from J; bases not matched to a gene: 10. Germline lookup yields CDR1 LGHNA and CDR2 YSLEER. The CDR3 DNA reads as TGCGCCAGCAGCCAAGATCTGCTAGCGGGGGGGCTTTTGAATGAGCAGTTCTTC. Protein: CASSQDLLAGGLLNEQFF.

This clonotype was observed a handful of times. The chain recombines TRBV7-6 with TRBJ1-5; a weak D match, TRBD1 (6 bases). The CDR3 consists of 16 residues. Trimming took 0 bases from V and 0 from J, leaving 9 bases between them. The V gene's germline CDR1 is SGHVS and CDR2 FNYEAQ. CDR3 nucleotide sequence: TGTGCCAGCAGCTTAGCCCCAGGGGATAGCAATCAGCCCCAGCATTTT. Protein: CASSLAPGDSNQPQHF.

This clonotype appeared many times. The junction and the germline gene differ at one end; a read error may be behind it. This chain connects TRBV7-9 to TRBJ1-6, with TRBD1 as a possible D gene (5 bases). This CDR3 contains 14 residues. Germline V gene lookup returns CDR1 SEHNR and CDR2 FQNEAQ (reference sequence). CDR3 DNA sequence: TGTGCCAGCAGCCTAGCATTGGGGGGATCACCCCTCCACTTT. Its protein is CASSLALGGSPLHF.

This clonotype has at least ten counts. V is TRBV25-1 and J is TRBJ2-7; D is uncertain. The ends were cut back, 4 bases at V and 4 bases at J, with 11 bases in the middle. Germline V CDR1 and CDR2: MGHDK, SYGVNS. This CDR3 has 13 residues. The CDR3 region has the DNA TGTGCCAGCAGTGCGAATGAAAGGTACGAGCAGTACTTC. This codes for CASSANERYEQYF.

V usage is TRBV7-2 and J usage is TRBJ2-1; 12 bases align to TRBD1. CDR1 and CDR2 (germline): SGHTA, FQGNSA. V was pared by 5 bases and J by 10 bases, with 6 bases of the junction left unmatched. The length of the CDR3 is 14 residues. The CDR3 spells CASSRDRGLGEQFF. The CDR3 DNA reads as TGTGCCAGCAGCCGGGACAGGGGGCTTGGGGAGCAGTTCTTC.

This clonotype showed up many times. The chain has TRBV19 and TRBJ2-1; possibly TRBD2 for D (5 bases). Trimming removed 7 bases from V and 4 bases from J, with 11 bases in between. The germline gives CDR1 LNHDA, CDR2 SQIVND (reference sequence). CDR3 length: 13 residues. Written as DNA, the CDR3 is TGTGCCAGTACTAGCTTGGGTTACAATGAGCAGTTCTTC. This codes for CASTSLGYNEQFF.

The V and J genes are TRBV7-2 and TRBJ2-3; the match to TRBD2 covers 12 bases. The CDR3 loop spans 17 amino acids. The germline gives CDR1 SGHTA, CDR2 FQGNSA. V lost 3 bases to trimming and J lost 7 bases; unmatched junction nucleotides: 11. CDR3 in amino acids: CASSLNPTSGGINTQYF. The CDR3 DNA follows: TGTGCCAGCAGCTTGAACCCGACTAGCGGGGGAATCAATACGCAGTATTTT.

This clonotype showed up many times. The V gene is TRBV29-1, the J gene TRBJ2-3, with D perhaps matching TRBD1 or TRBD2 (6 bases each). Germline values: CDR1 SQVTM, CDR2 ANQGSEA. This CDR3 contains 13 residues. V was shortened by 6 bases and J by 4 bases, with 14 bases between the two germline ends. Here the CDR3 reads CSVNMEGADTQYF. In nucleotides, the CDR3 is TGCAGCGTCAATATGGAGGGGGCAGATACGCAGTATTTT.

The chain uses TRBV7-2 and TRBJ2-3, with 9 bases fitting TRBD1. With 3 bases clipped from V and 4 bases from J, the junction kept 2 bases outside the gene matches. The CDR3 is 14 residues long. The germline V gene has CDR1 SGHTA and CDR2 FQGNSA. The chain's CDR3 is CASSFRQGADTQYF. The CDR3 DNA is TGTGCCAGCAGCTTCCGACAGGGGGCAGATACGCAGTATTTT.

This clonotype appeared many times. This chain uses TRBV19 with TRBJ1-1; 8 bases are a match to TRBD1. From germline, CDR1 is LNHDA and CDR2 SQIVND (reference sequence). This CDR3 is 15 amino acids long. Trimming cost V 11 bases and J 7 bases; bases outside gene matches: 18. This CDR3 is CAARGLRQGQIEAFF. CDR3 in DNA: TGTGCCGCCCGGGGGCTAAGACAGGGGCAGATTGAAGCTTTCTTT.

The chain couples TRBV6-6 to TRBJ1-1; D remains ambiguous. Trimming left V 0 bases short and J 0 bases short, with 11 bases between. The germline V gene has CDR1 MNHNY and CDR2 SVGAGI (reference sequence). The CDR3 has 16 residues. CDR3 residues: CASSYSAFLMNTEAFF. CDR3 DNA: TGTGCCAGCAGTTACTCTGCTTTTCTTATGAACACTGAAGCTTTCTTT.

The chain uses TRBV19 and TRBJ2-1; 12 nucleotides match TRBD2. The germline gives CDR1 LNHDA, CDR2 SQIVND (reference sequence). Trimming removed 4 bases from V and 6 bases from J; junction bases left unmatched: 4. The length of the CDR3 is 15 residues. The DNA of the CDR3 is TGTGCCAGTAGTAGACTAGCGGGGGCCTTCAATGAGCAGTTCTTC. It codes for CASSRLAGAFNEQFF. The variable domain in full, with the rest retrieved from reference TRBV19 and TRBJ2-1, is DGGITQSPKYLFRKEGQNVTLSCEQNLNHDAMYWYRQDPGQGLRLIYYSQIVNDFQKGDIAEGYSVSREKKESFPLTVTSAQKNPTAFYLCASSRLAGAFNEQFFGPGTRLTVL.

The sample holds a few counts of this clonotype. V is TRBV6-1 and J is TRBJ2-7; no definite D call. The V gene lost 2 bases and the J gene lost 4 bases, with 6 bases spanning the gap. The CDR3 extends over 12 amino acids. CDR1 is MNHNS and CDR2 is SASEGT in the germline V gene. DNA of the CDR3: TGTGCCAGCAGTGAATCAAAATACGAGCAGTACTTC. The encoded protein is CASSESKYEQYF.

The CDR3 loop is CASSSGDRQTYGYTF. DNA for the CDR3: TGCGCCAGCAGCTCCGGGGACAGGCAAACCTATGGCTACACCTTC. V and J are TRBV5-1 and TRBJ1-2; 8 bases are a match to TRBD1. The germline CDR1 and CDR2 sequences are SGHRS and YFSETQ. The CDR3 runs 15 residues. V was pared by 3 bases and J by 4 bases, with 8 bases of the junction left unmatched.

The gene calls are TRBV7-2 and TRBJ2-3; D is perhaps TRBD2 (5 bases). The CDR3 is 15 residues long. V was trimmed by 5 bases and J by 4 bases, leaving 16 bases between them. CDR1 is SGHTA and CDR2 is FQGNSA in the germline V gene. The CDR3 loop reads CASSKRTSSPDTQYF. Written as DNA, the CDR3 is TGTGCCAGCAGCAAACGCACTAGTAGCCCAGATACGCAGTATTTT.